The clone carrying this T cell receptor beta chain was found once. The sample belongs to a study of OX40 agonist ivuxolimab in advanced cancers. As for the study in general: An agonistic human IgG2 monoclonal antibody against OX40 (CD134) was given.

This CDR3 spans 16 amino acids. The junction had 8 bases not matched to a gene; V was cut back by 3 bases and J by 2 bases. Germline values: CDR1 SGHDT, CDR2 YYEEEE. The table came from immunoSEQ multiplex PCR; TCRdb's copy has only in-frame clones and leaves some out. The data contain roughly 97,000 clones, 70% to 90% of them singletons. The sequence came from an adult with an advanced solid tumor such as melanoma, head and neck, liver or kidney cancer. This chain connects TRBV5-6 to TRBJ2-5; 9 bases map to TRBD1. The sequencing used CD4+ or CD8+ T cells sorted from blood, collected in a trial of the OX40 agonist ivuxolimab. The DNA of the CDR3 is TGTGCCAGCAGCTCCTCCGGGACAGGGCGACAAGAGACCCAGTACTTC. It is translated as CASSSSGTGRQETQYF.